The clone carrying this TCR beta chain was counted only a few times. Antigen unknown. The PCR ran on 60 Vbeta and 13 Jbeta primers. Assay used: immunoSEQ multiplex PCR; TCRdb lists only in-frame clones, some missing. The repertoire holds some 120,000 clones, with around 8.5% as singletons. These data originate in a study of cytomegalovirus exposure and HLA in healthy donors. Study observations and caveats: Reported results showed that the classifier diagnosed cytomegalovirus status with high specificity and sensitivity. The later analysis indicated that the majority of CMV-associated TCR beta chains appeared HLA-restricted. Some TCR beta chains (roughly 150 of them) were listed as cytomegalovirus-associated.

CDR3 length: 13 residues. Germline V gene lookup returns CDR1 SGHTA and CDR2 FQGTGA. V shed 8 bases and J 6 bases; nucleotides not matched to a gene: 5. Material: PBMCs. This clonotype originated in a middle-aged man in good health and CMV-seronegative. The chain uses TRBV7-3 and TRBJ2-3, with 10 bases lining up with TRBD2. The CDR3 DNA sequence: TGTGCCAGCCGAGCGGGGGGGCAGGATACGCAGTATTTT. This codes for CASRAGGQDTQYF.